This T cell receptor beta chain comes out of a study of T cells in localized non-small cell lung cancer. Study results and caveats: Longer overall survival was seen with higher T cell density measured in blood.

As concerns this clone: Antigen: not known.

Clones were sequenced by immunoSEQ multiplex PCR, and TCRdb holds only the in-frame ones, with some missing. Among fewer than 100,000 clones listed, roughly 89% were seen once. The CDR3 runs 12 residues. Per the germline V gene, CDR1 is MNHEY and CDR2 is SVGAGI. Trimming cost V 6 bases and J 4 bases, with 7 bases left between them. This clonotype was sampled from a man aged 40 to 75 with stage I squamous cell lung carcinoma. The V and J genes are TRBV6-5 and TRBJ2-1; D ambiguous. The specimen comprised peripheral blood, sampled before any cancer treatment. The CDR3 protein is CASRRSYNEQFF. The DNA for the CDR3 is TGTGCCAGCAGAAGATCTTACAATGAGCAGTTCTTC.